These 5 T cell receptor beta chains were all obtained from the same sample, sequenced in a study of graft-versus-host responses after intestinal transplantation. Co-plated with around 200,000 CFSE-labeled responder cells were around 200,000 irradiated, violet-dye-labeled stimulator cells. Sequencing used immunoSEQ multiplex PCR; TCRdb keeps in-frame clones, though not all of them. The sample contains just over 20,000 clones, 40% to 50% of which appear only once. Source: alloreactive CD8+ T cells from a mixed lymphocyte reaction culture, taken before intestinal transplant. Regarding subset: CFSE-low proliferating T cells sorted from roughly six-day pre-transplant mixed lymphocyte reaction (GvH or HvG direction). The receptors derive from a human patient who received an intestinal transplant.

V and J are TRBV10-2 and TRBJ2-7; TRBD2 matches at 11 bases. The CDR3 length is 14 residues. Germline CDR1 WSHSY, CDR2 SAAADI. The ends lost 2 bases at V and 4 bases at J; junction bases unmatched: 1. The CDR3 nucleotides are TGCGCCAGCAGTGAGGTAGCGGGAGGGTACGAGCAGTACTTC. Translating it yields CASSEVAGGYEQYF.

The J gene is TRBJ2-5, the V gene TRBV1; the tabulated D call, TRBD2, remains unverified against the DNA. TRBV1 is recorded as a pseudogene. The length of the CDR3 is 17 residues. CDR3 DNA sequence: TGCACCAGCAGCCAAGAAGGACTAGCGGGGACACAAGAGACCCAGTACTTC. Residues: CTSSQEGLAGTQETQYF.

In this sample, this clone turned up a few times. The V gene is TRBV7-4, the J gene TRBJ2-3; D remains unclear. This CDR3 comprises 14 residues. V was pared by 1 base and J by 6 bases, with 11 bases between. CDR1 and CDR2 from the germline V gene are SGHVT and SQSDAQ. The CDR3 protein is CASSLGINADTQYF. The DNA for the CDR3 is TGTGCCAGCAGCTTAGGGATAAATGCGGATACGCAGTATTTT.

The chain carries TRBV5-1 and TRBJ2-5; D gene unclear. The length of the CDR3 is 13 residues. Germline values: CDR1 SGHRS, CDR2 YFSETQ. Trimming took off 0 bases at V and 4 bases at J, with 7 bases between the two ends. CDR3 in DNA: TGCGCCAGCAGCTTGGACGGCCCAGAGACCCAGTACTTC. It specifies CASSLDGPETQYF. Variable domain in full (rest from reference TRBV5-1 and TRBJ2-5): KAGVTQTPRYLIKTRGQQVTLSCSPISGHRSVSWYQQTPGQGLQFLFEYFSETQRNKGNFPGRFSGRQFSNSRSEMNVSTLELGDSALYLCASSLDGPETQYFGPGTRLLVL.

The chain carries TRBV5-4 and TRBJ2-5, with 10 bases identical to TRBD2. The V gene's germline CDR1 is SGHNT and CDR2 YYREEE (reference sequence). The CDR3 spans 15 residues. Trimming at V came to 1 base and at J to 3 bases, leaving 3 bases not matched to a gene. The CDR3 DNA reads TGTGCCAGCAGCTTGTGGAGCGGGGGGGAAGAGACCCAGTACTTC. It encodes CASSLWSGGEETQYF.